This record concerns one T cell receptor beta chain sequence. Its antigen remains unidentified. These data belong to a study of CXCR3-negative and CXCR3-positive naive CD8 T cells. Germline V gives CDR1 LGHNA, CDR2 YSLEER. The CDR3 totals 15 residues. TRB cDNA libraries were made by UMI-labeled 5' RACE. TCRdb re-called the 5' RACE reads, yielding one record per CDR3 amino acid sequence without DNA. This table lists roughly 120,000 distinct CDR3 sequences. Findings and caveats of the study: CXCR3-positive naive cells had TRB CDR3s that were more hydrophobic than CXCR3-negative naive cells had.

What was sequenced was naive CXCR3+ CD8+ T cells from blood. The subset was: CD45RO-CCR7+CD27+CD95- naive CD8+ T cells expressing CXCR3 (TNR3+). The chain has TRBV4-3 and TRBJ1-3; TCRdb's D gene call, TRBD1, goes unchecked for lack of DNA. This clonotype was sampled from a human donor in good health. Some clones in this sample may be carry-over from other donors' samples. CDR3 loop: CASSQGTGTGNTIYF.